This T cell receptor (beta chain) was captured in a study of blood T cell repertoires in COVID-19. Sequenced by immunoSEQ multiplex PCR; TCRdb stores in-frame clones only, minus some. The table lists 350,000 or so clones, around 90% of them singletons, with over 3.5% in the top ten. The CDR3 totals 16 residues. Trimming removed 1 base from V and 4 bases from J, with 16 bases in between. Germline V gene lookup returns CDR1 SGHVS and CDR2 FQNEAQ. The TCR comes from a woman aged 55-69 years with COVID-19, enrolled during active disease. Sequencing was carried out using peripheral blood. The chain joins TRBV7-8 to TRBJ1-2; tentative D call: TRBD1 (5 bases). CDR3 DNA sequence: TGTGCCAGCAGCTTAGTGGTCGGGGGTGGGGGCTATGGCTACACCTTC. Encoded protein: CASSLVVGGGGYGYTF.